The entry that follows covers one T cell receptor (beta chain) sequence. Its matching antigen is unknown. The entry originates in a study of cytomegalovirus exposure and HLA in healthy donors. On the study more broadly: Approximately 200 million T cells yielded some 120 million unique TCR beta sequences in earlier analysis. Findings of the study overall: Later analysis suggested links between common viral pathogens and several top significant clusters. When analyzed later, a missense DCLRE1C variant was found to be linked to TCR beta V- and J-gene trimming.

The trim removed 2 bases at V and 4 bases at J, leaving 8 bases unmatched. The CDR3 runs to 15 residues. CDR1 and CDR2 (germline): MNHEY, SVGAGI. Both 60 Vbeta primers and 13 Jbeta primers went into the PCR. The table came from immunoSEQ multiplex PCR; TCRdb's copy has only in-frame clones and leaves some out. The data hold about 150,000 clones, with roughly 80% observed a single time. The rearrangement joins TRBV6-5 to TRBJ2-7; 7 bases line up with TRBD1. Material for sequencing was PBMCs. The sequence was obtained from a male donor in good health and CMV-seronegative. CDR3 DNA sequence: TGTGCCAGCAGTTACCCTGACAGGGTTCAGTACGAGCAGTACTTC. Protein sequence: CASSYPDRVQYEQYF.